Presented here are 18 T cell receptor beta chains from one specimen sequenced in a study of T-cell reconstitution after alpha-beta-depleted transplantation in children. Preparation of the TCRbeta library involved a method that used unique molecular identifiers. TCRdb analysed the PCR reads with MiXCR anew, one entry per CDR3 protein. Of some 200,000 distinct CDR3 sequences listed, around 8.4% are singletons. The specimen comprised PBMCs, mostly from graft donor cells, sampled 360 days after TCRalphabeta/CD19-depleted stem cell transplant. The receptors originated from a male patient between 2 and 15 years old who had a stem cell transplant for acute myeloid leukemia, so the T cells may come from the graft donor.

This clonotype has ten or more counts. The V call is TRBV12-3 or TRBV12-4, the J call TRBJ1-4, with 7 bases identical to TRBD1. This CDR3 spans 16 amino acids. The V and J ends lost 6 bases and 6 bases, in that order; junction bases with no gene match: 13. The CDR3, as DNA: TGTGCCAGCAGGTTCCTCTCCGGGACAGAACATGAAAAACTGTTTTTT. This gives the protein CASRFLSGTEHEKLFF.

This clonotype was counted at least ten times. CDR3 nucleotide sequence: TGTGCCAGCAGGGAGGGTTGGACCGGGGAGCTGTTTTTT. Amino acids: CASREGWTGELFF. V is TRBV12-3 or TRBV12-4 and J is TRBJ2-2; TRBD2 might be the D (6 bases). V was cut by 6 bases and J by 5 bases, with 10 bases left in between. This CDR3 is built from 13 residues.

This clonotype was counted between two and nine times. The CDR3 spells CAIRRGSYGYTF. In DNA form, the CDR3 reads TGTGCCATCAGACGGGGAAGCTATGGCTACACCTTC. The chain joins TRBV10-3 to TRBJ1-2; D gene ambiguous. CDR1 ENHRY and CDR2 SYGVKD come from the germline V gene. V was cut by 6 bases and J by 4 bases, with 9 bases left in between. The CDR3 is 12 residues long.

This clonotype was seen at least ten times. The rearrangement joins TRBV5-1 to TRBJ2-2; D gene uncertain. The CDR3 spans 14 residues. V lost 0 bases, J lost 6 bases, and 9 bases lay in between. Germline V gene data show CDR1 as SGHRS and CDR2 as YFSETQ. The CDR3 region has the DNA TGCGCCAGCAGCTTGGAGGGTTCAGCCGGGGAGCTGTTTTTT. Translation: CASSLEGSAGELFF.

A remark on this clonotype: Relative to the germline gene, one junction end is altered; a read error may explain this. The V call is TRBV12-3 or TRBV12-4, the J call TRBJ2-3, with a tentative D call TRBD2 (7 bases). The length of the CDR3 is 15 residues. CDR3 residues: CATSLGGGGINTQYF. The DNA for the CDR3 is TGTGCCACCAGTTTAGGGGGGGGGGGCATCAATACGCAGTATTTT.

This clonotype was seen many times. The J gene is TRBJ2-1, the V gene TRBV9; D tentatively reads TRBD1 or TRBD2 (5 bases each). The CDR3 runs 14 residues. Germline V gene sequence: CDR1 SGDLS, CDR2 YYNGEE. V lost 4 bases, J lost 7 bases, and 15 bases lay in between. The DNA for the CDR3 is TGTGCCAGCAGCCGCCGGGACCGGGGTAATGAGCAGTTCTTC. It codes for CASSRRDRGNEQFF.

The chain couples TRBV5-1 to TRBJ1-2; maybe TRBD1 (5 bases). The CDR3 has 15 residues. The ends were cut back, 4 bases at V and 4 bases at J, with 17 bases in the middle. Germline V gene sequence: CDR1 SGHRS, CDR2 YFSETQ. DNA for the CDR3: TGCGCCAGCAGCCCGATTCCCTCAGGGTTCTATGGCTACACCTTC. It encodes CASSPIPSGFYGYTF. The full variable domain, rest sourced from reference TRBV5-1 and TRBJ1-2, is KAGVTQTPRYLIKTRGQQVTLSCSPISGHRSVSWYQQTPGQGLQFLFEYFSETQRNKGNFPGRFSGRQFSNSRSEMNVSTLELGDSALYLCASSPIPSGFYGYTFGSGTRLTVV.

The chain combines TRBV4-1 with TRBJ1-3, with D tentatively TRBD1 (5 bases). Germline V gene sequence: CDR1 MGHRA, CDR2 YSYEKL. Trimming stripped 4 bases from V and 0 bases from J, with 13 bases between. This CDR3 has 16 amino acids. In DNA, the CDR3 is TGCGCCAGCAGCCCCCTCGGGACCCGCTCTGGAAACACCATATATTTT. Encoded protein: CASSPLGTRSGNTIYF.

This clonotype was picked up many times. The rearrangement joins TRBV5-5 to TRBJ1-3, with D perhaps matching TRBD1 (6 bases). Germline CDR1 SGHKS, CDR2 YYEKEE (reference sequence). This CDR3 is built from 15 residues. V was clipped by 2 bases and J by 0 bases, with 9 bases between them. CDR3 DNA: TGTGCCAGCAGCTTCTCGGGGGCCTCTGGAAACACCATATATTTT. It encodes CASSFSGASGNTIYF.

The rearrangement joins TRBV6-1 to TRBJ1-2, with 7 bases identical to TRBD1. After removal of 4 bases from V and 0 bases from J, the junction contained 5 bases not matched to a gene. Germline assignment: CDR1 MNHNS and CDR2 SASEGT. The CDR3 is 15 residues long. CDR3 nucleotide sequence: TGTGCCAGCAGTGGAGGGACAGTCACTAACTATGGCTACACCTTC. Translating it yields CASSGGTVTNYGYTF.

The rearrangement joins TRBV6-5 to TRBJ2-1; 8 nucleotides agree with TRBD2. CDR1 MNHEY and CDR2 SVGAGI come from the germline V gene. Trimming at V came to 0 bases and at J to 9 bases, leaving 10 bases not matched to a gene. CDR3 size: 16 residues. The CDR3 loop is CASSYSPSGGTVEQFF. CDR3 nucleotides: TGTGCCAGCAGTTACTCTCCCAGCGGGGGTACGGTTGAGCAGTTCTTC.

This clonotype was counted ten times or more. The genes are TRBV5-5 and TRBJ2-3; D is uncertain. The CDR3 extends over 12 amino acids. Germline-derived CDR1 and CDR2 are SGHKS and YYEKEE (reference sequence). V was trimmed by 5 bases and J by 4 bases, leaving 8 bases between them. The CDR3 spells CASRNEADTQYF. Here the CDR3 DNA reads TGTGCCAGCAGGAATGAGGCAGATACGCAGTATTTT.

This clonotype appeared a few times. The chain uses TRBV12-3 or TRBV12-4 and TRBJ2-1, with no clear D. The CDR3 is made up of 13 amino acids. V lost 3 bases to trimming and J lost 9 bases, with 12 bases between them. The CDR3 coding sequence is TGTGCCAGCAGTTTGGTCCCGTTTCGTGAGCAGTTCTTC. It translates to CASSLVPFREQFF.

The table lists this clonotype with a few counts. The genes are TRBV13 and TRBJ1-3; D perhaps matches TRBD1 (6 bases). This CDR3 has 15 residues. Deletions cut 3 bases from V and 4 bases from J, with 13 bases between. Germline V gives CDR1 PRHDT, CDR2 FYEKMQ (reference sequence). The CDR3 is CASSLGHPGGNTIYF. The DNA for the CDR3 is TGTGCCAGCAGCTTGGGACATCCGGGGGGAAACACCATATATTTT.

This chain joins TRBV10-3 and TRBJ2-5, with 7 bases that match TRBD1. V lost 10 bases, J lost 1 base, and 12 bases stayed unmatched. There are 15 residues in the CDR3. CDR1 is ENHRY and CDR2 is SYGVKD in the germline V gene. CDR3 coding DNA: TGTGCCAGCACCGTGCCCGGGACAGCCCAAGAGACCCAGTACTTC. This translates into CASTVPGTAQETQYF.

This clonotype was seen only a few times. The chain uses TRBV10-3 and TRBJ1-2; no definite D call. The germline gives CDR1 ENHRY, CDR2 SYGVKD. The CDR3 totals 14 residues. V dropped 5 bases and J dropped 8 bases, with 18 bases sitting between them. DNA for the CDR3: TGTGCCATCAGTTCCGGGCCGCAATCGGGAGGCTACACCTTC. Translating it yields CAISSGPQSGGYTF.

This clonotype was seen ten or more times. V usage is TRBV20-1 and J usage is TRBJ1-1; D uncertain. V lost 1 base and J lost 0, with 9 bases in between. CDR1 is DFQATT and CDR2 is SNEGSKA in the germline V gene (reference sequence). The CDR3 is 14 amino acids. The CDR3 DNA reads TGCAGTGCTAGAGGTAACAGTCTGAACACTGAAGCTTTCTTT. Amino acid sequence: CSARGNSLNTEAFF.

This clonotype occurred a few times. The chain employs TRBV20-1 and TRBJ2-7; no reliable D call. Deletions cut 4 bases from V and 9 bases from J, with 4 bases between. CDR3 size: 8 residues. Germline CDR1 and CDR2: DFQATT and SNEGSKA (reference sequence). The CDR3 coding sequence is TGCAGTGCTAACGGGCAGTACTTC. Translated, it gives CSANGQYF.